This TCR beta chain was documented in a study of control samples from healthy donors and cancer patients. Profiling relied on immunoSEQ multiplex PCR, and the TCRdb table lists in-frame clones only, not all of them. The sample has about 180,000 clones, around 90% seen once. Trimming stripped 0 bases from V and 9 bases from J, with 6 bases between. CDR1 is GTSNPN and CDR2 is SVGIG in the germline V gene (reference sequence). The CDR3 length is 12 residues. Of note for this clone: This sample includes further DNA sequences coding for the same CDR3.

The V call is TRBV30, the J call TRBJ1-6, with a weak D call TRBD1 (5 bases). The origin of this receptor is a man younger than 40 in good health. Sequencing input: blood. The CDR3 sequence: CAWSVGGSPLHF. Written as DNA, the CDR3 is TGTGCCTGGAGTGTCGGGGGTTCACCCCTCCACTTT.